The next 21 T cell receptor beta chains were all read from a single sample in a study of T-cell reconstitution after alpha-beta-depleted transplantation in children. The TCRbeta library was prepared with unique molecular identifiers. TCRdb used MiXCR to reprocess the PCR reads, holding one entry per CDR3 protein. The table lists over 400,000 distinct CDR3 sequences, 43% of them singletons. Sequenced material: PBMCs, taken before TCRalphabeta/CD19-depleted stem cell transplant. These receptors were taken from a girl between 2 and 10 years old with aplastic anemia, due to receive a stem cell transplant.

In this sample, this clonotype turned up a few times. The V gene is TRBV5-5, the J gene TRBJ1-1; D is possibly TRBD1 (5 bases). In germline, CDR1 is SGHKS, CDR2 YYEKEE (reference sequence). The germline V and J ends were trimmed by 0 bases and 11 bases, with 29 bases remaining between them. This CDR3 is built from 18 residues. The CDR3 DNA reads TGTGCCAGCAGCTTGGAGGCACAGGTCGGTTCTTTAATATCGGGGGCTTTCTTT. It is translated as CASSLEAQVGSLISGAFF.

The CDR3 sequence: CASSQEGRTANSPLHF. Here the CDR3 DNA reads TGCGCCAGCAGCCAAGAAGGCAGGACAGCTAATTCACCCCTCCACTTT. V is TRBV4-1 and J is TRBJ1-6, with D perhaps matching TRBD1 (6 bases). Germline V gene data show CDR1 as MGHRA and CDR2 as YSYEKL. V was clipped by 0 bases and J by 6 bases, with 12 bases between them. The CDR3 has 16 residues.

CDR3: CASAGQNNQPQHF. Here the CDR3 DNA reads TGTGCCTCCGCGGGACAGAACAATCAGCCCCAGCATTTT. The chain links TRBV30 to TRBJ1-5, with 7 positions matching TRBD1. This CDR3 has 13 amino acids. CDR1 is GTSNPN and CDR2 is SVGIG in the germline V gene (reference sequence). The trim removed 7 bases at V and 3 bases at J, leaving 6 bases unmatched.

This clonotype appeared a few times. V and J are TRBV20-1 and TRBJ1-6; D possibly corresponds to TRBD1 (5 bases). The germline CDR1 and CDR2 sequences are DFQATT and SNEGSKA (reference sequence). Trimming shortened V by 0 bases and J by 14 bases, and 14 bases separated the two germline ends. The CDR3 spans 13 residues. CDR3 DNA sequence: TGCAGTGCTAGAGATCTGAGGGGTATGGCCCTCCACTTT. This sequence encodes CSARDLRGMALHF.

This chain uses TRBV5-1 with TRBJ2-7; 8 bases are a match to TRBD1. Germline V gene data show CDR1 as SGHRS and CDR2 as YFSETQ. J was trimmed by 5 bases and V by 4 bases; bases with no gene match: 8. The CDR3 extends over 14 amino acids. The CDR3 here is CASSLGTGSNEQYF. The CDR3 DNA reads TGCGCCAGCAGCCTCGGGACAGGATCGAACGAGCAGTACTTC.

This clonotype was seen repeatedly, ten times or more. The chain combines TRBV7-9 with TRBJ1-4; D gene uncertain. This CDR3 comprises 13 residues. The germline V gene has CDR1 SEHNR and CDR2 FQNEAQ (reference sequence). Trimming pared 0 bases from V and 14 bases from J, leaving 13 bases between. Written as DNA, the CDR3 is TGTGCCAGCAGCTTAGCGGAGGCAGGCCAGCTGTTTTTT. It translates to CASSLAEAGQLFF.

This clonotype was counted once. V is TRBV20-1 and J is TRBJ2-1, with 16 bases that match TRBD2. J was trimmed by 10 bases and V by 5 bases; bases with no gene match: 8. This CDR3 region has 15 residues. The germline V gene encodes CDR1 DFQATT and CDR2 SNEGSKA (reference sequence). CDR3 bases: TGCAGTGCTCCTCCGGGACTAGCGGGGGGGCGGGAGCAGTTCTTC. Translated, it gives CSAPPGLAGGREQFF.

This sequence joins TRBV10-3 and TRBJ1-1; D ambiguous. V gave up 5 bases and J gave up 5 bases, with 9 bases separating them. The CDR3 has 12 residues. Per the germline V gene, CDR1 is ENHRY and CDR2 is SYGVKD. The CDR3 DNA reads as TGTGCCATCAGTATCGATGCAACTGAAGCTTTCTTT. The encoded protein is CAISIDATEAFF.

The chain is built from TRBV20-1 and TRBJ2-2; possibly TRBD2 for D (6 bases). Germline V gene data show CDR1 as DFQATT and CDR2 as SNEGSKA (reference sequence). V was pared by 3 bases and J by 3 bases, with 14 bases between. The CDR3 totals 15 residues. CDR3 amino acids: CSASFTGADTGELFF. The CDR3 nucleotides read TGCAGTGCTAGTTTTACGGGAGCTGACACCGGGGAGCTGTTTTTT.

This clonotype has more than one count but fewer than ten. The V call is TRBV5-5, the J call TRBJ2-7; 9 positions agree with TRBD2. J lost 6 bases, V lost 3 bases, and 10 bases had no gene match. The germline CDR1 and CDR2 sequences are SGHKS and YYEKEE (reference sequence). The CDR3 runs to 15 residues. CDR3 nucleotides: TGTGCCAGCAGCTATGGGGGACTAGCATCGGGCGAGCAGTACTTC. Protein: CASSYGGLASGEQYF.

In DNA form, the CDR3 reads TGTGCCAGCCTTGGACCAGGCAATAGCAATCAGCCCCAGCATTTT. Translated, it gives CASLGPGNSNQPQHF. The chain employs TRBV6-1 and TRBJ1-5; D is unresolved. Germline V gene data show CDR1 as MNHNS and CDR2 as SASEGT. This CDR3 has 15 amino acids. Trimming removed 8 bases from V and 0 bases from J, with 14 bases in between.

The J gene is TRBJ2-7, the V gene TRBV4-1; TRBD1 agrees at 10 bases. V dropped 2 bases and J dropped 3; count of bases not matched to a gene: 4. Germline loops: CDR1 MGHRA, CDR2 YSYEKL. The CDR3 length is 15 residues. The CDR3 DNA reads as TGCGCCAGCAGCCAAACCGGGACAGGGGACTACGAGCAGTACTTC. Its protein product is CASSQTGTGDYEQYF.

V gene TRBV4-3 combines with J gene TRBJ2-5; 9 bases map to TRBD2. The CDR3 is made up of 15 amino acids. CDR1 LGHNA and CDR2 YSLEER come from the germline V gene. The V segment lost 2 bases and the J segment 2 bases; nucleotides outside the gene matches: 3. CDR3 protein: CASSQWTSVQETQYF. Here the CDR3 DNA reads TGCGCCAGCAGCCAATGGACTAGCGTACAAGAGACCCAGTACTTC.

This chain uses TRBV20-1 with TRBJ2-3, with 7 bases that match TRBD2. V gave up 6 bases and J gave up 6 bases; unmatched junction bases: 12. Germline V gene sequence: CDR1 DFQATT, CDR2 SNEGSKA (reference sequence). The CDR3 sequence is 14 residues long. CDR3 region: CSAPRTGGRDTQYF. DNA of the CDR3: TGCAGTGCCCCTCGGACGGGAGGCAGGGATACGCAGTATTTT.

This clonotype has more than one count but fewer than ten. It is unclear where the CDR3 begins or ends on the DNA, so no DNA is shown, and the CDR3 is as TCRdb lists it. CDR3 residues: CASSFLAETEAFF. V gene TRBV12-3 or TRBV12-4 combines with J gene TRBJ1-1. Including both end residues, the CDR3 is 13 amino acids long.

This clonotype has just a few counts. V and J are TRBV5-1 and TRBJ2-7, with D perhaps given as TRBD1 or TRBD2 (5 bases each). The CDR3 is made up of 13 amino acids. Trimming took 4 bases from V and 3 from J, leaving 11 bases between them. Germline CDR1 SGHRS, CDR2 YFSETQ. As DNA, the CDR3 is TGCGCCAGCAGCGCCGAGGGGAACTACGAGCAGTACTTC. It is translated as CASSAEGNYEQYF.

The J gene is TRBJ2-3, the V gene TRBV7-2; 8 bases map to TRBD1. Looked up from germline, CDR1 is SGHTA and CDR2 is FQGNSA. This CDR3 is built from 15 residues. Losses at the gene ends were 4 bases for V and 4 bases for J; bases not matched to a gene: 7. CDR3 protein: CASSSPRGQADTQYF. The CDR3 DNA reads TGTGCCAGCAGCTCCCCCAGGGGGCAGGCAGATACGCAGTATTTT.

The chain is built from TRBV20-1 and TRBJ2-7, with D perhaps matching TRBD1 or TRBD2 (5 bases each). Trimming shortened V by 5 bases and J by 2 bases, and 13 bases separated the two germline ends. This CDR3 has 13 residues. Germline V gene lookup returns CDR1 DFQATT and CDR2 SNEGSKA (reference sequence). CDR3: CSARPGRTYEQYF. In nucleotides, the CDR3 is TGCAGTGCTCGCCCGGGACGGACCTACGAGCAGTACTTC.

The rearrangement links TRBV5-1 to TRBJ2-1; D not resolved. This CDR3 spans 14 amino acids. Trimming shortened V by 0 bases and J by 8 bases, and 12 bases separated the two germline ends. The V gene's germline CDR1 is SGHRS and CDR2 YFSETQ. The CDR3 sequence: CASSLESPGYEQFF. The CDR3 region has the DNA TGCGCCAGCAGCTTGGAATCTCCGGGCTATGAGCAGTTCTTC.

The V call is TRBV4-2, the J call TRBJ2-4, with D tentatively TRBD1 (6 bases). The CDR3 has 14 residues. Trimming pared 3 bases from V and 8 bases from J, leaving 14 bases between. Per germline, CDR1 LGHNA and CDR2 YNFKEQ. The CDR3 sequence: CASSQAIRTDIQYF. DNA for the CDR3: TGTGCCAGCAGCCAGGCTATAAGGACAGACATTCAGTACTTC.

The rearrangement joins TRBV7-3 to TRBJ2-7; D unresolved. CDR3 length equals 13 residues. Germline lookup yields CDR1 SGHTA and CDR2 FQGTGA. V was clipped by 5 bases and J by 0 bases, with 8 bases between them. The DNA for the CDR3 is TGTGCCAGCAGCCCAGACAACTCCTACGAGCAGTACTTC. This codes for CASSPDNSYEQYF.